The present entry profiles one TCR beta chain with its context. The sample is drawn from a study of cytomegalovirus exposure and HLA in healthy donors. The PCR contained 60 Vbeta and 13 Jbeta primers. Clones were read by immunoSEQ multiplex PCR, and TCRdb kept only the in-frame ones, dropping some. The sample contains over 50,000 clones, approximately 70% of which appear only once. The CDR3 contains 13 residues. V lost 0 bases and J 5 bases, leaving 10 bases between the germline ends. The germline V gene has CDR1 GTSNPN and CDR2 SVGIG (reference sequence). The source of this sequence is a man aged 40-50 years in good health and CMV-seropositive. The sample consisted of PBMCs. The V and J genes are TRBV30 and TRBJ2-5, with a possible D match to TRBD2 (5 bases). CDR3 loop: CAWSVGKRETQYF. CDR3 DNA sequence: TGTGCCTGGAGTGTCGGGAAAAGGGAGACCCAGTACTTC.